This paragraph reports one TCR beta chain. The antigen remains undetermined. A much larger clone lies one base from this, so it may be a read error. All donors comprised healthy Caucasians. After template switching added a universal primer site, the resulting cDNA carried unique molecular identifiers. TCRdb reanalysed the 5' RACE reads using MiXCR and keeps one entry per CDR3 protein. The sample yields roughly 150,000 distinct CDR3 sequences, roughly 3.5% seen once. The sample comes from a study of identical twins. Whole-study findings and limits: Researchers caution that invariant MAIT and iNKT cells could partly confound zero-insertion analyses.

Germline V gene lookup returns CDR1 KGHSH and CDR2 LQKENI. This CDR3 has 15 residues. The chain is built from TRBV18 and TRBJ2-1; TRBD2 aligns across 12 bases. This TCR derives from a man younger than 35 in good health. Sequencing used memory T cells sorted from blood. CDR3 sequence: CASSPPTSGSREQCF. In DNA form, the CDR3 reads TGTGCCAGCTCACCACCGACTAGCGGGAGTAGAGAGCAGTGCTTC.